This passage covers 26 T cell receptor beta chains from one sample sequenced in a study of T-cell memory formation after mild COVID-19. MiXCR was run by TCRdb on the 5' RACE reads, yielding one entry per CDR3 protein. The sample contains about 100,000 distinct CDR3 sequences, 8.5% to 14% of which appear only once. The sequenced sample was PBMCs or a T cell subset sorted from them (not recorded which). The receptor set was obtained from a man younger than 35 who had mild COVID-19 (a few samples of this study predate the infection). Cell type and time point are not known.

This clonotype showed up just a few times. This chain connects TRBV6-6 to TRBJ2-7; TRBD1 or TRBD2 may be the D gene (6 bases each). Trimming took 7 bases from V and 1 from J, leaving 14 bases between them. The CDR3 extends over 14 amino acids. The germline V gene has CDR1 MNHNY and CDR2 SVGAGI (reference sequence). CDR3 coding DNA: TGTGCCAGCAAGGGGGGCGTTTGGTCCTACGAGCAGTACGTC. Translated: CASKGGVWSYEQYV.

This chain uses TRBV7-8 with TRBJ1-5; D gene unclear. Germline V gives CDR1 SGHVS, CDR2 FQNEAQ. The V end lost 1 base, the J end lost 3 bases, and 7 bases lay between the germline ends. CDR3 length equals 14 residues. CDR3 sequence: CASSLVASNQPQHF. As DNA, the CDR3 is TGTGCCAGCAGCTTAGTGGCCTCCAATCAGCCCCAGCATTTT.

Written as DNA, the CDR3 is TGCGCCAGCAGCCAAGGACAGGGGACCGGGGCCAACGTCCTGACTTTC. Its protein product is CASSQGQGTGANVLTF. The J gene is TRBJ2-6, the V gene TRBV4-1, with TRBD1 matching over 8 bases. Germline values: CDR1 MGHRA, CDR2 YSYEKL. The CDR3 is 16 amino acids. The junction had 3 bases not matched to a gene; V was cut back by 1 base and J by 4 bases.

A few counts support this clonotype. This sequence joins TRBV6-5 and TRBJ2-3; D not certain. This CDR3 is built from 14 residues. Germline lookup yields CDR1 MNHEY and CDR2 SVGAGI. V lost 5 bases and J 0 bases, leaving 9 bases between the germline ends. The CDR3 bases are TGTGCCAGCAGTCCTCCTGGGAGCACAGATACGCAGTATTTT. This translates into CASSPPGSTDTQYF.

This sequence joins TRBV27 and TRBJ2-1; 7 positions agree with TRBD1. The germline CDR1 and CDR2 sequences are MNHEY and SMNVEV (reference sequence). V trimming: 2 bases; J trimming: 9 bases; junction bases outside the gene matches: 16. The CDR3 totals 17 residues. The CDR3 nucleotides read TGTGCCAGCAGTTTAGATATACCTGACGGGCCAGGGGGTGAGCAGTTCTTC. Amino acid sequence: CASSLDIPDGPGGEQFF.

This clonotype was recorded many times. J is TRBJ2-2 and V is TRBV4-3; 9 nucleotides align to TRBD1. CDR1 and CDR2 (germline): LGHNA, YSLEER. There are 16 residues in the CDR3. V was pared by 0 bases and J by 9 bases, with 8 bases of the junction left unmatched. The CDR3 spells CASSQDLTGGFRELFF. CDR3 in DNA: TGCGCCAGCAGCCAAGACCTTACAGGGGGCTTCCGGGAGCTGTTTTTT.

This clonotype was picked up a small number of times. The chain links TRBV29-1 to TRBJ2-7; 10 bases are a match to TRBD1. Germline trimming cut 6 bases from V and 4 bases from J; bases unmatched to any gene: 6. The CDR3 contains 13 residues. The germline V gene encodes CDR1 SQVTM and CDR2 ANQGSEA. CDR3 in DNA: TGCAGCGTCGGCCCGGGACAGGGGTACGAGCAGTACTTC. Translating gives CSVGPGQGYEQYF.

In this sample, this clonotype turned up a few times. CDR3 region: CASSVVERGVTDTQYF. The DNA for the CDR3 is TGTGCCAGCAGCGTAGTGGAGCGGGGGGTTACAGATACGCAGTATTTT. The chain carries TRBV9 and TRBJ2-3, with 9 nucleotides matching TRBD2. Losses at the gene ends were 0 bases for V and 3 bases for J; bases not matched to a gene: 5. The CDR3 is 16 amino acids. Germline CDR1 is SGDLS and CDR2 is YYNGEE.

The chain employs TRBV5-1 and TRBJ2-5; D tentatively fits TRBD1 or TRBD2 (5 bases each). The V gene's germline CDR1 is SGHRS and CDR2 YFSETQ. V shed 4 bases and J shed 2 bases, with 12 bases lying between them. This CDR3 is built from 14 residues. The CDR3 nucleotides read TGCGCCAGCAGCGGGTACGAGGGGCAAGAGACCCAGTACTTC. This gives the protein CASSGYEGQETQYF. Full variable domain (rest looked up from reference TRBV5-1 and TRBJ2-5): KAGVTQTPRYLIKTRGQQVTLSCSPISGHRSVSWYQQTPGQGLQFLFEYFSETQRNKGNFPGRFSGRQFSNSRSEMNVSTLELGDSALYLCASSGYEGQETQYFGPGTRLLVL.

At least ten counts were recorded for this clonotype. Here the CDR3 DNA reads TGTGCCACCAGTGACCCTCGGGGACAGGGTTTCTATGGCTACACCTTC. This gives the protein CATSDPRGQGFYGYTF. This chain links TRBV24-1 with TRBJ1-2; the match to TRBD1 covers 9 bases. In germline, CDR1 is KGHDR, CDR2 SFDVKD. CDR3 length: 16 amino acids. V was pared by 4 bases and J by 4 bases, with 9 bases of the junction left unmatched.

This CDR3 is CASSLVGGGKLFF. CDR3 bases: TGTGCCAGCAGCTTAGTCGGCGGCGGAAAACTGTTTTTT. The chain couples TRBV7-8 to TRBJ1-4; D is undetermined. V lost 1 base to trimming and J lost 10 bases, with 10 bases between them. Germline V CDR1 and CDR2: SGHVS, FQNEAQ. The CDR3 runs to 13 residues.

The chain recombines TRBV24-1 with TRBJ1-2; D is uncertain. The V and J ends lost 5 bases and 8 bases respectively, with 14 bases between them. CDR1 is KGHDR and CDR2 is SFDVKD in the germline V gene. The CDR3 has 13 amino acids. The CDR3 reads CATSAGNAYGYTF. CDR3 DNA sequence: TGTGCCACCAGTGCGGGTAATGCCTACGGCTACACCTTC.

This clonotype was seen only a few times. The V call is TRBV7-8, the J call TRBJ2-1; TRBD1 aligns across 9 bases. Per germline, CDR1 SGHVS and CDR2 FQNEAQ. The V gene end was trimmed by 3 bases and the J gene end by 4 bases; junction bases not matched to a gene: 4. The CDR3 length is 15 residues. Here the CDR3 DNA reads TGTGCCAGCAGCTTCCGGGACAGGGTTTACAATGAGCAGTTCTTC. Translated, it gives CASSFRDRVYNEQFF.

This clonotype was seen more than once but under ten times. This sequence joins TRBV6-1 and TRBJ2-2; tentative D call: TRBD2 (6 bases). The V end was cut by 6 bases, the J end by 3 bases, with 14 bases between. The CDR3 runs 15 residues. Looked up from germline, CDR1 is MNHNS and CDR2 is SASEGT. CDR3: CASRLQPGDTGELFF. CDR3 in DNA: TGTGCCAGCAGGCTGCAGCCGGGAGACACCGGGGAGCTGTTTTTT.

This clonotype occurred a few times. The chain uses TRBV9 and TRBJ2-1; D is possibly TRBD2 (6 bases). The ends were cut back, 3 bases at V and 0 bases at J, with 22 bases in the middle. Germline loops: CDR1 SGDLS, CDR2 YYNGEE. This CDR3 contains 19 residues. The CDR3 coding sequence is TGTGCCAGCAGCGACCGGAGGGAGGCAAACGACGTCTCCTACAATGAGCAGTTCTTC. Its translation is CASSDRREANDVSYNEQFF.

CDR3 DNA sequence: TGCGCCAGCAGCCGTACCCCGGGAGCCTCCTACGAGCAGTACTTC. This gives the protein CASSRTPGASYEQYF. The chain combines TRBV4-1 with TRBJ2-7; possibly TRBD2 for D (6 bases). This CDR3 is built from 15 residues. The germline V gene has CDR1 MGHRA and CDR2 YSYEKL. Deletions cut 4 bases from V and 0 bases from J, with 13 bases between.

This chain connects TRBV12-3 or TRBV12-4 to TRBJ1-1, with D unresolved. There are 17 residues in the CDR3. Trimming took off 3 bases at V and 2 bases at J, with 19 bases between the two ends. CDR3 sequence: CASSFRVLEGSNTEAFF. The CDR3 nucleotides are TGTGCCAGCAGTTTTCGGGTCCTAGAGGGTTCCAACACTGAAGCTTTCTTT.

This clonotype has at least ten counts. The rearrangement uses TRBV5-1 and TRBJ2-3; 7 bases match TRBD1. CDR3 size: 15 residues. Losses at the gene ends were 0 bases for V and 0 bases for J; bases not matched to a gene: 1. Germline V gives CDR1 SGHRS, CDR2 YFSETQ. CDR3 loop: CASSLEGGSTDTQYF. CDR3 bases: TGCGCCAGCAGCTTGGAAGGGGGCAGCACAGATACGCAGTATTTT.

CDR3: CASSFGQGVSYGYTF. The CDR3 DNA is TGTGCCAGCAGCTTTGGCCAGGGAGTTTCCTATGGCTACACCTTC. The V call is TRBV5-4, the J call TRBJ1-2, with D possibly being TRBD1 (5 bases). Deletions cut 2 bases from V and 4 bases from J, with 15 bases between. Germline-derived CDR1 and CDR2 are SGHNT and YYREEE (reference sequence). The CDR3 is made up of 15 amino acids. Full variable domain (remainder filled in from reference TRBV5-4 and TRBJ1-2): ETGVTQSPTHLIKTRGQQVTLRCSSQSGHNTVSWYQQALGQGPQFIFQYYREEENGRGNFPPRFSGLQFPNYSSELNVNALELDDSALYLCASSFGQGVSYGYTFGSGTRLTVV.

The rearrangement joins TRBV6-5 to TRBJ1-1, with D possibly TRBD1 on 5 matching bases. Germline CDR1 and CDR2: MNHEY and SVGAGI. Trimming removed 5 bases from V and 0 bases from J, with 22 bases in between. The CDR3 consists of 18 residues. The DNA of the CDR3 is TGTGCCAGCAGTCGTTTTGCGGGGCTCATCTTGATGAACACTGAAGCTTTCTTT. Amino acid sequence: CASSRFAGLILMNTEAFF.

This clonotype has a handful of counts. The chain employs TRBV4-1 and TRBJ2-2; possible D gene TRBD1, 6 bases. Trimming took 0 bases from V and 4 from J, leaving 15 bases between them. This CDR3 comprises 17 residues. CDR1 is MGHRA, CDR2 YSYEKL, per germline. For the CDR3, the DNA is TGCGCCAGCAGCCAAGATAGTCAGGGGCCGGTCACCGGGGAGCTGTTTTTT. Translating gives CASSQDSQGPVTGELFF.

This clonotype has more than one count but fewer than ten. The V gene is TRBV20-1, the J gene TRBJ2-2; 10 bases align to TRBD1. J was trimmed by 4 bases and V by 5 bases; bases with no gene match: 4. Germline lookup yields CDR1 DFQATT and CDR2 SNEGSKA (reference sequence). This CDR3 has 14 residues. CDR3 DNA: TGCAGTGCTTGGGACAGGGGATTCACCGGGGAGCTGTTTTTT. It specifies CSAWDRGFTGELFF.

The chain links TRBV29-1 to TRBJ1-2, with 10 bases fitting TRBD1. V was pared by 7 bases and J by 4 bases, with 9 bases of the junction left unmatched. There are 14 residues in the CDR3. Germline values: CDR1 SQVTM, CDR2 ANQGSEA. The CDR3 reads CSATGTGVPYGYTF. CDR3 DNA sequence: TGCAGCGCGACCGGGACAGGGGTTCCCTATGGCTACACCTTC.

This chain links TRBV28 with TRBJ1-1; no reliable D call. V lost 8 bases and J 7 bases, leaving 11 bases between the germline ends. The CDR3 runs 11 residues. The germline CDR1 and CDR2 sequences are MDHEN and SYDVKM. In DNA, the CDR3 is TGTGCCAGCTTCCGGAATAGTGAAGCTTTCTTT. Translated: CASFRNSEAFF. The variable domain in full, with the rest retrieved from reference TRBV28 and TRBJ1-1, is DVKVTQSSRYLVKRTGEKVFLECVQDMDHENMFWYRQDPGLGLRLIYFSYDVKMKEKGDIPEGYSVSREKKERFSLILESASTNQTSMYLCASFRNSEAFFGQGTRLTVV.

The chain couples TRBV23-1 to TRBJ2-7, with D possibly TRBD1 on 6 matching bases. TRBV23-1 falls under the ORF class, with uncertain function. Between the trimmed V and J ends, which lost 3 bases and 2 bases, there was a span of 11 bases. This CDR3 has 14 residues. Here the CDR3 reads CASSHPTGAYEQYV. The CDR3 DNA sequence: TGCGCCAGCAGTCACCCGACAGGAGCCTACGAGCAGTACGTC.

The chain couples TRBV7-9 to TRBJ1-1, with D unresolved. Germline V gives CDR1 SEHNR, CDR2 FQNEAQ (reference sequence). The CDR3 has 12 amino acids. The CDR3 protein is CSGRRGGTEAFF. The CDR3 DNA reads as TGTTCGGGGAGGCGTGGTGGCACTGAAGCTTTCTTT.